This T cell receptor beta chain was profiled in a study of response to subunit inactivated influenza vaccine (dated by TCRdb to the late 2010s). Turning to the overall study: Deep quantitative profiling of the T cell receptor repertoire was used in the study to follow responses to a trivalent subunit inactivated influenza vaccine. The study at large found these results: According to the authors, only a limited number of new T cells may be recruited by each seasonal influenza vaccination.

Deletion took 4 bases off V and 1 base off J, with a span of 11 bases between the germline ends. Including cysteine and phenylalanine, the CDR3 has 15 amino acids. Only CDR3 DNA remains: 45 bases, in frame from the first base. The germline V gene sets CDR1 to SGHRS and CDR2 to YFSETQ. To prepare the library, RT-PCR was applied. The reads were generated on an Illumina HiSeq 2500. TCRdb cleaned the public reads at Q25 with fastp, built clones with MiXCR and kept in-frame beta chains. Under each unique CDR3 protein, matching rows form one entry showing the most common genes and DNA. The sample yields 650,000 to 800,000 distinct CDR3 sequences; 14% were counted once. The top ten constitute 6.5% to 8.5% of the sample. With respect to this clonotype: This clone's antigen is unknown. Base qualities are not provided; no much larger clone lies one nucleotide away.

The rearrangement combines TRBV5-1 with TRBJ1-4, with the identity of the D gene unclear. The clonotype was recovered from a man aged 45-65 years who received an inactivated influenza vaccine. Donor details come from another sample of the same person, matched by shared clones. The input for sequencing was PBMCs from blood, taken approximately 15 days before vaccination. The CDR3 here reads CASSPDPGTNEKLFF. The DNA reads TGCGCCAGCAGCCCGGACCCGGGAACTAATGAAAAACTGTTTTTT.